The 32 T cell receptor beta chains listed next were all sequenced from one sample in a study of cytotoxic CD8 clonotypes in ibrutinib-treated CLL. Sequenced by immunoSEQ multiplex PCR; TCRdb stores in-frame clones only, minus some. The sample includes roughly 36,000 clones, roughly three quarters of them seen just once. The sample in question was PBMCs, obtained before ibrutinib treatment. The receptors were sampled from a human donor with chronic lymphocytic leukemia.

The chain carries TRBV14 and TRBJ2-1; TRBD2 agrees at 8 bases. The junction had 8 bases not matched to a gene; V was cut back by 1 base and J by 0 bases. CDR1 and CDR2 (germline): SGHDN, FVKESK. The CDR3 contains 18 residues. The CDR3 DNA reads TGTGCCAGCAGCCAAGCCCTGCGGGGGGCCCGCTCCTACAATGAGCAGTTCTTC. As protein: CASSQALRGARSYNEQFF.

This chain links TRBV5-1 with TRBJ2-3, with 7 bases fitting TRBD2. The ends lost 1 base at V and 0 bases at J; junction bases unmatched: 14. Per germline, CDR1 SGHRS and CDR2 YFSETQ. The CDR3 contains 19 residues. The CDR3 here is CASSLIPSGAYSSTDTQYF. The CDR3, as DNA: TGCGCCAGCAGCTTGATCCCAAGCGGGGCCTACTCTAGCACAGATACGCAGTATTTT.

The gene calls are TRBV28 and TRBJ2-7; 9 bases fit TRBD1. CDR3 length equals 12 residues. CDR1 and CDR2 from the germline V gene are MDHEN and SYDVKM. V shed 6 bases, J shed 3 bases, and the junction held 0 bases outside the gene matches. This chain's CDR3 is CASRDRGYEQYF. Here the CDR3 DNA reads TGTGCCAGCAGGGACAGGGGCTACGAGCAGTACTTC.

This chain links TRBV9 with TRBJ1-1; D perhaps matches TRBD1 (5 bases). Deletions cut 5 bases from V and 1 base from J, with 9 bases between. The germline V gene has CDR1 SGDLS and CDR2 YYNGEE. The CDR3 is 13 residues long. CDR3 amino acids: CASSAGGNTEAFF. In DNA, the CDR3 is TGTGCCAGCAGTGCGGGGGGGAACACTGAAGCTTTCTTT.

The gene calls are TRBV27 and TRBJ1-4; D gene unclear. V lost 0 bases, J lost 8 bases, and 10 bases lay in between. From germline, CDR1 is MNHEY and CDR2 SMNVEV (reference sequence). The CDR3 extends over 14 amino acids. CDR3 DNA sequence: TGTGCCAGCAGTTTATCTTGGAACGGGGAAAAACTGTTTTTT. It yields the protein CASSLSWNGEKLFF.

The chain joins TRBV11-3 to TRBJ2-3, with 11 bases lining up with TRBD1. Trimming at V came to 1 base and at J to 6 bases, leaving 9 bases not matched to a gene. CDR3 size: 17 residues. Germline CDR1 SGHNT, CDR2 YENEEA. The CDR3 DNA is TGTGCCAGCAGCTTAGGGCGGACAGGGGGCCCCGGGGATACGCAGTATTTT. It encodes CASSLGRTGGPGDTQYF.

V gene TRBV19 combines with J gene TRBJ2-4; 7 bases line up with TRBD1. CDR3 length: 13 residues. The germline CDR1 and CDR2 sequences are LNHDA and SQIVND (reference sequence). The V gene end was trimmed by 6 bases and the J gene end by 8 bases; junction bases not matched to a gene: 7. In nucleotides, the CDR3 is TGTGCCAGTAGCAGACAGGGTGCCCACATTCAGTACTTC. Protein product: CASSRQGAHIQYF.

This chain's CDR3 is CATHRGAPGASPLHF. DNA for the CDR3: TGTGCCACCCACCGGGGGGCCCCTGGGGCTTCACCCCTCCACTTT. V and J are TRBV6-5 and TRBJ1-6; TRBD1 is a possible D gene (6 bases). The germline V gene has CDR1 MNHEY and CDR2 SVGAGI. Trimming removed 10 bases at V and 9 bases at J, with 22 bases between. There are 15 residues in the CDR3.

V usage is TRBV18 and J usage is TRBJ1-5; TRBD1 might be the D (6 bases). The CDR3 has 15 amino acids. Trimming left V 6 bases short and J 0 bases short, with 12 bases between. The germline CDR1 and CDR2 sequences are KGHSH and LQKENI. The CDR3 region has the DNA TGTGCCAGCTCCCGGACAGAAGATAGCAATCAGCCCCAGCATTTT. This translates into CASSRTEDSNQPQHF.

The CDR3 region is CASRQGAATGELFF. The CDR3 nucleotides read TGCGCCAGCAGACAGGGGGCGGCCACCGGGGAGCTGTTTTTT. The rearrangement links TRBV5-1 to TRBJ2-2; 9 bases line up with TRBD1. The CDR3 totals 14 residues. Germline CDR1 is SGHRS and CDR2 is YFSETQ. J lost 4 bases, V lost 5 bases, and 3 bases had no gene match.

The CDR3 here is CASSLGSTGGIQETQYF. In DNA form, the CDR3 reads TGCGCCAGCAGCTTGGGATCCACAGGGGGAATTCAAGAGACCCAGTACTTC. V and J are TRBV5-1 and TRBJ2-5; 8 bases are a match to TRBD1. J was trimmed by 2 bases and V by 0 bases; bases with no gene match: 9. The CDR3 extends over 17 amino acids. The germline CDR1 and CDR2 sequences are SGHRS and YFSETQ.

This sequence joins TRBV30 and TRBJ2-5; D is undetermined. Matching the DNA end better, TRBJ2-7 makes the J call doubtful. Germline V gives CDR1 GTSNPN, CDR2 SVGIG (reference sequence). This CDR3 has 12 amino acids. CDR3 nucleotide sequence: TGTGCCTGGGAGGTGGGGTCCTACGAGCAGTACTTC. Its translation: CAWEVGSYEQYF.

The chain employs TRBV10-3 and TRBJ1-1, with D hard to call. Germline V gene data show CDR1 as ENHRY and CDR2 as SYGVKD. V shed 3 bases and J shed 9 bases, with 11 bases lying between them. The CDR3 covers 12 residues. Written as DNA, the CDR3 is TGTGCCATCAGTGACGGGCAAACACAAGCTTTCTTT. Translated: CAISDGQTQAFF.

This chain connects TRBV10-3 to TRBJ1-2; D not certain. Trimming took 8 bases from V and 1 from J, leaving 23 bases between them. Germline V lookup: CDR1 ENHRY, CDR2 SYGVKD. This CDR3 has 17 residues. The CDR3 reads CAISSKKVLGVNYGYTF. The CDR3 nucleotides are TGTGCCATCTCTAGCAAAAAAGTACTTGGAGTTAACTATGGCTACACCTTC.

The V call is TRBV5-6, the J call TRBJ1-2; 7 nucleotides match TRBD1. Germline CDR1 reads SGHDT; CDR2 reads YYEEEE. The CDR3 is 15 residues long. V trimming: 2 bases; J trimming: 0 bases; junction bases outside the gene matches: 4. The CDR3: CASSLWTGANYGYTF. In DNA, the CDR3 is TGTGCCAGCAGCTTATGGACAGGTGCTAACTATGGCTACACCTTC.

The V and J genes are TRBV6-1 and TRBJ1-1; D may be TRBD1 (5 bases). The ends were cut back, 5 bases at V and 0 bases at J, with 13 bases in the middle. From germline, CDR1 is MNHNS and CDR2 SASEGT. CDR3 length: 15 amino acids. The CDR3 spells CASSPSGTLNTEAFF. DNA for the CDR3: TGTGCCAGCAGTCCCTCGGGGACCTTGAACACTGAAGCTTTCTTT.

V and J are TRBV19 and TRBJ1-2, with D perhaps TRBD1 (5 bases). Germline CDR1 is LNHDA and CDR2 is SQIVND (reference sequence). The CDR3 is 13 amino acids. V was shortened by 7 bases and J by 7 bases, with 16 bases between the two germline ends. The CDR3: CASTNGAATGYTF. CDR3 coding DNA: TGTGCCAGTACTAATGGGGCTGCGACTGGCTACACCTTC.

This chain connects TRBV15 to TRBJ2-5; maybe TRBD1 (6 bases). Looked up from germline, CDR1 is LNHNV and CDR2 is YYDKDF (reference sequence). Trimming took off 7 bases at V and 4 bases at J, with 16 bases between the two ends. CDR3 size: 14 residues. CDR3 DNA: TGTGCCACCAATATAGGGACACTTGGAGAGACCCAGTACTTC. Encoded protein: CATNIGTLGETQYF.

The rearrangement uses TRBV30 and TRBJ1-2, with 9 bases aligning to TRBD1. Trimming at V came to 4 bases and at J to 7 bases, leaving 7 bases not matched to a gene. The CDR3 sequence is 13 residues long. The germline V gene encodes CDR1 GTSNPN and CDR2 SVGIG (reference sequence). The chain's CDR3 is CAWTPDRGFGYTF. In nucleotides, the CDR3 is TGTGCCTGGACCCCCGACAGGGGGTTTGGCTACACCTTC.

The genes are TRBV5-4 and TRBJ2-7, with D tentatively TRBD2 (6 bases). CDR1 and CDR2 (germline): SGHNT, YYREEE (reference sequence). The CDR3 contains 16 residues. V lost 2 bases to trimming and J lost 4 bases, with 19 bases between them. DNA for the CDR3: TGTGCCAGCAGCTTAGGGTATGGCGGGGCTACGTACGAGCAGTACTTC. It encodes CASSLGYGGATYEQYF.

Concerning this clone: Its ends do not fully match the called genes, so a read error is possible. The V and J genes are TRBV30 and TRBJ2-2, with 9 bases aligning to TRBD1. Per the germline V gene, CDR1 is GTSNPN and CDR2 is SVGIG (reference sequence). The CDR3 covers 15 residues. CDR3 region: CARSWGQGFTGELFF. CDR3 nucleotide sequence: TGTGCCCGGAGTTGGGGACAGGGTTTCACCGGGGAGCTGTTTTTT. The whole variable domain, filled in from reference TRBV30 and TRBJ2-2, reads SQTIHQWPATLVQPVGSPLSLECTVEGTSNPNLYWYRQAAGRGLQLLFYSVGIGQISSEVPQNLSASRPQDRQFILSSKKLLLSDSGFYLCARSWGQGFTGELFFGEGSRLTVL.

The rearrangement links TRBV5-1 to TRBJ2-7; 10 nucleotides line up with TRBD1. The J segment lost 4 bases and the V segment lost 3 bases, leaving 4 bases of the junction unmatched. This CDR3 comprises 14 residues. Per the germline V gene, CDR1 is SGHRS and CDR2 is YFSETQ. The DNA of the CDR3 is TGCGCCAGCAGCTACCGACAGGGGGCTTACGAGCAGTACTTC. It translates to CASSYRQGAYEQYF.

This rearrangement joins TRBV29-1 to TRBJ2-7; TRBD1 aligns across 9 bases. This CDR3 has 14 residues. In germline, CDR1 is SQVTM, CDR2 ANQGSEA. V was pared by 5 bases and J by 0 bases, with 5 bases of the junction left unmatched. The DNA of the CDR3 is TGCAGCGTTTCGGGGACAGGGAACTCCTACGAGCAGTACTTC. Translated: CSVSGTGNSYEQYF.

The V call is TRBV5-1, the J call TRBJ2-1; D not certain. The ends were cut back, 4 bases at V and 2 bases at J, with 13 bases in the middle. The CDR3 is made up of 15 amino acids. Per germline, CDR1 SGHRS and CDR2 YFSETQ. CDR3 in DNA: TGCGCCAGCAGCGCCGGGTCCGTACCCTACAATGAGCAGTTCTTC. This encodes CASSAGSVPYNEQFF.

The chain links TRBV2 to TRBJ2-2; D might be TRBD2 (6 bases). The CDR3 loop spans 18 amino acids. Trimming pared 2 bases from V and 1 base from J, leaving 17 bases between. CDR1 and CDR2 (germline): SNHLY, FYNNEI. CDR3 residues: CASSEFLIWGGNTGELFF. Here the CDR3 DNA reads TGTGCCAGCAGTGAATTTCTAATATGGGGAGGGAACACCGGGGAGCTGTTTTTT.

The CDR3 is CASSQGPGTDVYEQYF. The CDR3 DNA follows: TGCGCCAGCAGCCAAGGGCCCGGGACGGACGTCTACGAGCAGTACTTC. The V gene is TRBV4-1, the J gene TRBJ2-7; D might be TRBD1 or TRBD2, each matching 5 bases. The CDR3 has 16 amino acids. CDR1 is MGHRA and CDR2 is YSYEKL in the germline V gene. V was pared by 1 base and J by 3 bases, with 16 bases between.

V gene TRBV15 combines with J gene TRBJ1-4; D is undetermined. The V gene lost 1 base and the J gene lost 8 bases, with 2 bases spanning the gap. Germline V gene sequence: CDR1 LNHNV, CDR2 YYDKDF (reference sequence). This CDR3 has 11 residues. CDR3 in DNA: TGTGCCACCAGCAGAGTCGAAAAACTGTTTTTT. As protein: CATSRVEKLFF.

The chain joins TRBV27 to TRBJ1-2, with D hard to call. CDR3 length: 13 amino acids. CDR1 and CDR2 from the germline V gene are MNHEY and SMNVEV (reference sequence). Trimming took off 2 bases at V and 2 bases at J, with 6 bases between the two ends. The CDR3 nucleotides are TGTGCCAGCAGTTTACGGCGGAACTATGGCTACACCTTC. Its translation: CASSLRRNYGYTF.

V gene TRBV15 combines with J gene TRBJ1-5; D gene unclear. This CDR3 has 17 residues. V lost 3 bases, J lost 6 bases, and 21 bases lay in between. CDR1 and CDR2 from the germline V gene are LNHNV and YYDKDF (reference sequence). The CDR3, as DNA: TGTGCCACCAGCAGTTATCTTTGGCTAAACCAAACTCAGCCCCAGCATTTT. This translates into CATSSYLWLNQTQPQHF.

This clone was seen more than once but under ten times. The chain recombines TRBV30 with TRBJ1-2; the D is unclear. The V and J ends lost 8 bases and 4 bases respectively, with 14 bases between them. From germline, CDR1 is GTSNPN and CDR2 SVGIG (reference sequence). This CDR3 is 12 amino acids long. CDR3 nucleotide sequence: TGTGCCCTTAGGGCCTACCGCTATGGCTACACCTTC. Its protein product is CALRAYRYGYTF.

The rearrangement uses TRBV2 and TRBJ2-5; D may match TRBD1 or TRBD2 (6 bases each). Germline-derived CDR1 and CDR2 are SNHLY and FYNNEI. V lost 8 bases, J lost 9 bases, and 19 bases lay in between. The CDR3 is 13 amino acids. As DNA, the CDR3 is TGTGCCAGCGAAAGGGTAGGGGGGTGGTCCCAGTACTTC. Protein product: CASERVGGWSQYF.

This chain uses TRBV28 with TRBJ2-6; a weak D match, TRBD2 (5 bases). This CDR3 comprises 17 residues. The V end was cut by 5 bases, the J end by 0 bases, with 14 bases between. Per germline, CDR1 MDHEN and CDR2 SYDVKM. The CDR3 region is CASSQPRLISGANVLTF. The CDR3 DNA follows: TGTGCCAGCAGTCAGCCTAGACTAATCTCTGGGGCCAACGTCCTGACTTTC.